This TCR beta chain came from a study of CD8+ T cells in alopecia areata. For the study at large: Treated patients were given 5 to 10 mg oral tofacitinib twice daily. Affected scalp percentage gauged treated patients' severity.

Study results and caveats: Mice gave a clearer picture of TCR sharing than patients did, possibly for HLA-related reasons.

RNA, once extracted, was reverse transcribed into cDNA for use as the sequencing template. Assay used: immunoSEQ multiplex PCR; TCRdb lists only in-frame clones, some missing. The sample holds over 150,000 clones, less than 70% seen once. CDR3 size: 17 residues. Germline V CDR1 and CDR2: SGHDN, FVKESK. Trimming cost V 4 bases and J 0 bases, with 16 bases left between them. Comments on this clone: Its antigen is unidentified.

The treatment denotes: oral pan-JAK inhibitor, 5-10 mg twice daily. Isolation of CD4+ and CD8+ T cells from PBMCs was achieved by sorting. The source is a human donor with alopecia areata. This specimen was CD4+ T cells sorted from blood, taken at week 24, from a patient treated with tofacitinib. The chain couples TRBV14 to TRBJ2-4; the D gene is possibly TRBD2 (6 bases). The CDR3 DNA reads as TGTGCCAGCAGCCGCATGATTACGGGGGTAGCCAAAAACATTCAGTACTTC. Protein: CASSRMITGVAKNIQYF.